This T cell receptor (beta chain) originates from a study of cytomegalovirus exposure and HLA in healthy donors (TCRdb year 2017). Some background on the complete study: An earlier analysis of a few hundred of the donors reported about 260 Gb of sequence data and approximately 120 million unique TCR beta sequences obtained from around 170 million T cells. All discovery cohort repertoires had been generated using a single sequencing platform. To predict cytomegalovirus infection status, the study brought together high-throughput TCR immunosequencing, statistical association of individual TCRs with disease status, and machine learning. Across some 400 genotyped donors of the cohort, an average of about 200,000 unique TCR beta nucleotide sequences per donor were sequenced, and roughly 18% of those sequences were non-productive. Roughly 300 gigabases of sequencing data and tens of millions of unique TCR sequences were included in an early release covering 500 to 750 HLA-typed donors. The study used immunosequencing to profile the T cell repertoires of approximately 690 subjects and linked those repertoires to cytomegalovirus serostatus. Of the roughly 390 genotyped donors, approximately 80% were placed in the genetic ancestry cluster associated with self-reported Caucasian donors. Donor age, sex, ethnicity and CMV serostatus were compiled alongside the repertoire data. Four to six DR-DQ haplotypes were handled as single units for association and clustering, since linkage in the cohort was strong. To study patterns of TCR occurrence, a later analysis re-analyzed previously published TCR beta repertoires from 650 to 750 donors and added high-resolution HLA genotyping. HLA typing covered class I and class II loci at four-digit resolution. An earlier analysis of a few hundred of the donors applied high-throughput TCR beta sequencing to assess whether each TCR beta V gene segment acted as functional or pseudogenic. Rather than drawing on any new phenotypic data, the later analysis identified candidate immune exposures from TCR beta sequences and the way those sequences occurred across donors. The number of donors typed differed by locus, with roughly 629-640 for A, B, C, DRB1 and DQB1, roughly 520 for DQA1, 600 to 610 for DPA1, and approximately 470 for DPB1. Besides the first cohort of around 700 subjects, a separate validation cohort made up of 120 different subjects was used. Genome-wide SNP genotypes for about three fifths of the roughly 670 donors were used in a later genetic analysis, which treated that subset as a discovery cohort. The aim of the study was to test whether cataloging public T cell receptors could identify signatures of past pathogen exposure. Results the study describes overall, beyond this receptor: Presence/absence analyses assumed roughly uniform sequencing depth across donors, an assumption that may not hold. Linkage disequilibrium might explain the correlated functional status among segregating V segments, but an unknown experimental factor could not be excluded. The sequencing pipeline was judged likely to have produced a cluster of highly shared sequence variants as a technical artifact. At a false discovery rate of 0.05, a later analysis linked approximately 18,000 TCR beta sequences to specific HLA alleles. According to a later analysis, parvovirus B19, influenza, CMV and Epstein-Barr virus appeared linked to several top co-occurrence clusters. In a later analysis, TCR association rates were found to vary across HLA loci, with the most associated TCRs seen for DRB1 alleles and the fewest for HLA-C alleles. When HLA alleles, especially DR and DQ, strongly co-occurred, attributing TCR associations to individual alleles was difficult. The earlier analysis of nearly 600 of the donors excluded some 15 rarely observed V segments, including chromosome 9 orphons, because counts were too low. A few of the identified cytomegalovirus-associated TCR beta chains were confirmed in vitro to be specific for cytomegalovirus antigens. HLA typing was unavailable for some donors at each locus, so association tests used only the typed subset. A further reported finding was that TCR beta sequences accurately predicted the HLA-A and HLA-B alleles for most subjects in the first cohort. Compared with equally common non-associated chains, HLA-associated TCR beta chains in a later analysis were more clonally expanded and had lower generation probabilities. Broadly in line with IMGT annotations, most TCR beta V segments showed up in productive rearrangements about 87% or about 30% of the time in an earlier analysis of 587 of the donors. While some public TCRs were present in many individuals, most TCR sequences turned up only very rarely across donors. An association between a missense DCLRE1C variant and V-gene and J-gene trimming of TCR beta chains was found in a later genetic analysis and replicated in an independent cohort. Immune exposure information for the cohort was limited to CMV serostatus. A total of 150 to 200 TCR beta chains were listed by the study as associated with cytomegalovirus. According to the authors, the approach could potentially be generalized to other disease states and immunological phenotypes. According to a later genetic analysis, donors in an Asian-associated ancestry cluster had fewer N-insertions in productive TCRs than the approximately 670-donor mean. Some IMGT-functional V segments, including TRBV6-2 and TRBV6-3, could not be distinguished by the 87-base-pair reads and were therefore excluded. According to a later analysis, most CMV-associated TCR beta chains appeared to be HLA-restricted, and the HLA associations seemed to be driven largely by CMV exposure. This cohort had only TCR beta chains sequenced, and the lack of alpha or paired-chain data limited which features could be detected. The classifier was reported to diagnose cytomegalovirus status with high specificity and sensitivity in both the original cohort and the validation cohort.

The cohort was made up of under 800 healthy bone marrow donors. At the time of sampling, all cohort members were nominally healthy, though unrecorded immune exposures were likely present. The donor was CMV seronegative and was included in the group of a few hundred seronegative cohort members. A peripheral blood sample was provided by each donor, and peripheral blood mononuclear cells were used for TCR beta sequencing. Genomic DNA was extracted from the blood cell samples with the Qiagen DNeasy Blood Extraction Kit. With respect to this clone: The antigen it recognizes is unknown. A read error may account for a junction end that differs from germline.

The CDR3, cysteine through phenylalanine, is 13 amino acids long. Just CDR3 DNA is preserved here, 39 bases in frame from base 1. Based on the germline V gene, the CDR1 and CDR2 sequences are SGHTA and FQGTGA. Library preparation used the immunoSEQ multiplex PCR assay. The multiplex PCR relied on a mix of 60 forward primers for TCR Vbeta segments and 13 reverse primers for TCR Jbeta segments. The CDR3 region of rearranged TCR beta genes was amplified from genomic DNA with a multiplex PCR assay. The amplified TCR beta libraries were sequenced on the Illumina HiSeq System as 87-base-pair reads. Regarding the original processing steps: A later analysis counted some 80 million unique TCR beta chains across the 700 or so repertoires, and 9.5 million to 11 million of these chains were shared by at least two donors. Raw reads were error-corrected and collapsed into unique sequences with a nearest-neighbor algorithm that merged closely related sequences to remove PCR and sequencing errors. Alignment of CDR3 sequences to IMGT reference sequences was used to assign V, D and J gene segments. For a sequence to be retained, a match of at least six nucleotides to both a V gene segment and a J gene segment was required. A rearrangement counted as productive if the CDR3 had no stop codons and remained in frame with V and J, and every other rearrangement counted as non-productive. CDR3 was defined by IMGT convention, running from the second conserved V-encoded cysteine to the conserved J-encoded phenylalanine. The earlier analysis of around 640 of the donors excluded sequences that lacked an unambiguous match to a single V gene segment. In an earlier analysis of approximately 590 of the donors, a V segment was called functional when productive rearrangements were above 56.7%, and segregating when the standard deviation between donors exceeded 5%. To diagnose cytomegalovirus status from the catalog of TCR beta chain sequences, a statistical classification framework was built. In a later analysis, V and J genes were assigned by comparing TCR nucleotide sequences against IMGT/GENE-DB human TR gene sequences. In a later analysis, CDR3 sequences and most-parsimonious VDJ recombination scenarios were assigned using the TCRdist pipeline. In a later analysis, each TCR beta chain was defined by its CDR3 amino acid sequence together with its V-gene family, and reads without a unique V-gene family were excluded. A later analysis removed 550 to 650 highly shared, low-generation-probability nucleotide sequences to deal with suspected cross-contamination and a sequencing artifact. For each public chain, a later analysis derived a clonal expansion index from normalized ranks of inferred template counts within each repertoire. In a later analysis, generation probabilities were computed with a VDJ recombination model fitted to out-of-frame rearrangements, and the resulting probabilities were checked against IGoR. Hypergeometric tests were used in a later analysis to score TCR-TCR, TCR-HLA and TCR-CMV co-occurrence, with a repertoire-size bias correction applied to the TCR pairs. In a later analysis, false discovery rates were estimated by permuting HLA or CMV assignments 20 times. In a later analysis, co-occurring TCRs were grouped using DBSCAN, and TCRdist sequence similarity was added for clustering within HLA-allele-positive subsets. Repertoires with fewer than 30,000 or more than 120,000 public chains were left out of co-occurrence clustering, as were roughly five repertoires with anomalous nucleotide sharing. TCRdb re-hosts the immuneACCESS table, in-frame sequences only. Its copies lack some clones; in the studies checked, an unresolved V gene accounts for under half of them, and the cause for the rest is not known. D and trimming come from the DNA, and the V and J calls and clone size come from that table. This sample comprises fewer than 250,000 clones, roughly 75% of them detected only once. Together, the top ten hold 1.5% to 2% of the sample.

The clonotype originates from a woman in her twenties or thirties in good health and CMV-seronegative. Recombination linked TRBV7-3 to TRBJ1-1, with the D segment identity uncertain. Sequencing was done on a sample of PBMCs. The DNA sequence reads TGCGCCAGCAGCCCACTGGTGAACACTGAAGCTTTCTTT. Translated, it reads CASSPLVNTEAFF. The variable domain in full, with residues beyond the CDR3 obtained from the reference TRBV7-3 and TRBJ1-1 genes, is GAGVSQTPSNKVTEKGKYVELRCDPISGHTALYWYRQSLGQGPEFLIYFQGTGAADDSGLPNDRFFAVRPEGSVSTLKIQRTERGDSAVYLCASSPLVNTEAFFGQGTRLTVV.